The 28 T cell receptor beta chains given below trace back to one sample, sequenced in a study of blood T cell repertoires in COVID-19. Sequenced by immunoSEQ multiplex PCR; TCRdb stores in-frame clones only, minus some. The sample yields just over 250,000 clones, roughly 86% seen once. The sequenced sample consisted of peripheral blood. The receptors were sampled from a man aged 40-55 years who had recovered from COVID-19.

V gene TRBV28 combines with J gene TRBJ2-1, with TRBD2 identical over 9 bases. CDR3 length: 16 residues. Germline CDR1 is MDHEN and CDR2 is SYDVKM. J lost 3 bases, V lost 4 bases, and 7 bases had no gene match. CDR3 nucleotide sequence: TGTGCCAGCAGTTCGACCCTAGCGGGGCGCTACAATGAGCAGTTCTTC. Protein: CASSSTLAGRYNEQFF.

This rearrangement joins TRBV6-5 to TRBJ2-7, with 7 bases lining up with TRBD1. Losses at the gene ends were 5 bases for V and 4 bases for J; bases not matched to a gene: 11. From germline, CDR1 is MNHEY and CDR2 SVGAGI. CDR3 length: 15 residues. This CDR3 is CASSRTRGSMYEQYF. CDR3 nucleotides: TGTGCCAGCAGTCGGACCAGGGGGTCAATGTACGAGCAGTACTTC.

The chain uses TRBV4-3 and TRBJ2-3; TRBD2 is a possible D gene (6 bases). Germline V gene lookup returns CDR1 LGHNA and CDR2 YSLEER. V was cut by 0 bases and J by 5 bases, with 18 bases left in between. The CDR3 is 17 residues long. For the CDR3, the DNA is TGCGCCAGCAGCCAAGATTTTGCGGGGCCGTTCGGAGATACGCAGTATTTT. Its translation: CASSQDFAGPFGDTQYF.

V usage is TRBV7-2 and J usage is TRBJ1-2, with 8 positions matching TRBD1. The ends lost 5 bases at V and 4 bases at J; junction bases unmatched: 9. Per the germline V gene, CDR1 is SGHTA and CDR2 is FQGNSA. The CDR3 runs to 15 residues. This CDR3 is CASSTRRGRTYGYTF. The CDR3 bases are TGTGCCAGCAGCACACGCAGGGGGCGCACCTATGGCTACACCTTC.

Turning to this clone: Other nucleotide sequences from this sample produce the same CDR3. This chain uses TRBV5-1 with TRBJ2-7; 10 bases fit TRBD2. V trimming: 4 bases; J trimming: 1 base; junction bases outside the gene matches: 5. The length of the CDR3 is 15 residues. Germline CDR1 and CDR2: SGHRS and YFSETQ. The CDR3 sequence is CASSLRTSGSYEQYF. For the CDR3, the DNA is TGCGCCAGCAGCCTGAGGACTAGCGGTTCCTACGAGCAGTACTTC.

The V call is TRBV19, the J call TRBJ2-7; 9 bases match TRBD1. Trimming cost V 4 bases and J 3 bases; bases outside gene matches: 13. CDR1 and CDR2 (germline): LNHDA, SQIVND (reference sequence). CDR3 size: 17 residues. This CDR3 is CASSTVVFGTGIYEQYF. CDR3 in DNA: TGTGCCAGTAGTACAGTGGTTTTTGGGACAGGGATCTACGAGCAGTACTTC.

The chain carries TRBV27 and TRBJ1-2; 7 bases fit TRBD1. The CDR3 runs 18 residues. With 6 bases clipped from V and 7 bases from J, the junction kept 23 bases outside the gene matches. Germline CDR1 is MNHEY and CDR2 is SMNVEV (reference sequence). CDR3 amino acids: CASSPRSFTGDGSSGYTF. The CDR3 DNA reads TGTGCCAGCAGCCCTCGTTCCTTCACAGGGGACGGCTCTAGTGGCTACACCTTC.

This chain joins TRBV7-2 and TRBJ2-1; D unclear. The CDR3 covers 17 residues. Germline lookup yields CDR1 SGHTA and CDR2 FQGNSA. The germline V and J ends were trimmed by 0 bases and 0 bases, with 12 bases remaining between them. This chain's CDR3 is CASSLALRVFSYNEQFF. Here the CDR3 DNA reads TGTGCCAGCAGCTTAGCGCTTAGAGTCTTCTCCTACAATGAGCAGTTCTTC.

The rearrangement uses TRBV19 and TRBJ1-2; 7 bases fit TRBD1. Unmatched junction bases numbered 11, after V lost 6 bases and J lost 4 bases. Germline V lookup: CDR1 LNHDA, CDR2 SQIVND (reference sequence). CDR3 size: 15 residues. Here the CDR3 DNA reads TGTGCCAGTAGATGGGACAGACTCTTCACCTATGGCTACACCTTC. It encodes CASRWDRLFTYGYTF.

Here the CDR3 reads CASSWTSGSSDTQYF. Written as DNA, the CDR3 is TGTGCCAGCAGCTGGACTAGCGGGAGTTCAGATACGCAGTATTTT. The chain joins TRBV27 to TRBJ2-3; TRBD2 matches 13 bases. The CDR3 has 15 residues. CDR1 is MNHEY and CDR2 is SMNVEV in the germline V gene (reference sequence). Trimming at V came to 6 bases and at J to 4 bases, leaving 4 bases not matched to a gene.

The CDR3 sequence: CASSMTFTDTQYF. The DNA for the CDR3 is TGTGCCAGCAGCATGACTTTCACAGATACGCAGTATTTT. The chain recombines TRBV3-1 (or the pseudogene TRBV3-2) with TRBJ2-3; D uncertain. Trimming pared 5 bases from V and 2 bases from J, leaving 8 bases between. CDR1 is LGHDT and CDR2 is YNNKEL in the germline V gene (reference sequence). This CDR3 is 13 amino acids long.

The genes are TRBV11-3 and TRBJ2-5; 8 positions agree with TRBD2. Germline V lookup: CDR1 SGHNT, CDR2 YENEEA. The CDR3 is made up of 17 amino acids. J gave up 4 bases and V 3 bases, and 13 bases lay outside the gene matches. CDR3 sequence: CASSFSAGDRRGETQYF. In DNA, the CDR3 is TGTGCCAGCAGCTTCTCAGCGGGGGACCGAAGAGGAGAGACCCAGTACTTC. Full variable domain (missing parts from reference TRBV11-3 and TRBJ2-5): EAGVVQSPRYKIIEKKQPVAFWCNPISGHNTLYWYLQNLGQGPELLIRYENEEAVDDSQLPKDRFSAERLKGVDSTLKIQPAELGDSAVYLCASSFSAGDRRGETQYFGPGTRLLVL.

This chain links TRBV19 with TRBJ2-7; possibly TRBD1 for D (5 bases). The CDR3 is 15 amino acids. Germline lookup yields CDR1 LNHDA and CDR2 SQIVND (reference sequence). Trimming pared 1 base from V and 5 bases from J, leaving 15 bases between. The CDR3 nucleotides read TGTGCCAGTAGTATAGCAACAGGCGCGGTCCACGAGCAGTACTTC. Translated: CASSIATGAVHEQYF.

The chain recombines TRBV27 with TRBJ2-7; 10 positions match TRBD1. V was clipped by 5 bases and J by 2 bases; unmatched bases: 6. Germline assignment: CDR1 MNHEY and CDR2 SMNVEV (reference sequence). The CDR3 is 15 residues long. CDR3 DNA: TGTGCCAGCAGTAGACAGGGGGCCCAGCCCTACGAGCAGTACTTC. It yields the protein CASSRQGAQPYEQYF.

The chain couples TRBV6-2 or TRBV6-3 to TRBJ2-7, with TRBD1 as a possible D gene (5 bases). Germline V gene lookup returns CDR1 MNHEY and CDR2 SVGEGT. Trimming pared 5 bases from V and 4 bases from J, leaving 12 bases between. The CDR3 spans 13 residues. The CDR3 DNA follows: TGTGCCAGCAGTCCAGGGCGAAATTACGAGCAGTACTTC. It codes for CASSPGRNYEQYF.

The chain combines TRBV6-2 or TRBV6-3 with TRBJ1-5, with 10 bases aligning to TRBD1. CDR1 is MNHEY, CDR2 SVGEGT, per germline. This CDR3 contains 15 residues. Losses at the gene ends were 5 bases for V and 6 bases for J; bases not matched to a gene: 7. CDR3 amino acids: CASSRDGQGGQPQHF. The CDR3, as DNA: TGTGCCAGCAGTCGGGATGGACAGGGGGGTCAGCCCCAGCATTTT.

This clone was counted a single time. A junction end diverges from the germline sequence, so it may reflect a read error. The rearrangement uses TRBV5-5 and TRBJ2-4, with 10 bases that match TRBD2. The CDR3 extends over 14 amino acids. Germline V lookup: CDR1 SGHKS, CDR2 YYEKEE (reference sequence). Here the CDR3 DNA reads TGTGCCAGCAGCGCGGACGTACAGGGACTAGCGAGTGTCTTC. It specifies CASSADVQGLASVF.

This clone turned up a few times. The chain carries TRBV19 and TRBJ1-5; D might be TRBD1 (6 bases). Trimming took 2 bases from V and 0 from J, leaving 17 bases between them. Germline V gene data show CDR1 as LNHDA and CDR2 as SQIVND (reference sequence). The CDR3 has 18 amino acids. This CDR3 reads CASSIRDKAPYSNQPQHF. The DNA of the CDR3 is TGTGCCAGTAGTATAAGGGACAAGGCCCCTTATAGCAATCAGCCCCAGCATTTT. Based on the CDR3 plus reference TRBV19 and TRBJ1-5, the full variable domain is DGGITQSPKYLFRKEGQNVTLSCEQNLNHDAMYWYRQDPGQGLRLIYYSQIVNDFQKGDIAEGYSVSREKKESFPLTVTSAQKNPTAFYLCASSIRDKAPYSNQPQHFGDGTRLSIL.

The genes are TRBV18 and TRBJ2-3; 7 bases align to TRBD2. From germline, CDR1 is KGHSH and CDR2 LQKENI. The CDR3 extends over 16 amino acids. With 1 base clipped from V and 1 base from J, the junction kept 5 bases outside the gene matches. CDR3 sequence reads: CASSPRRSGGTDTQYF. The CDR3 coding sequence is TGTGCCAGCTCACCACGGCGCAGCGGGGGCACAGATACGCAGTATTTT.

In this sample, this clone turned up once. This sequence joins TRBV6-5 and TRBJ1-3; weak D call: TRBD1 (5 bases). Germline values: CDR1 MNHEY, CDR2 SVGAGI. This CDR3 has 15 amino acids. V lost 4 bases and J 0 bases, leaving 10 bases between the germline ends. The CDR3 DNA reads TGTGCCAGCAGTTCAGGGCCCAACTCTGGAAACACCATATATTTT. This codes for CASSSGPNSGNTIYF.

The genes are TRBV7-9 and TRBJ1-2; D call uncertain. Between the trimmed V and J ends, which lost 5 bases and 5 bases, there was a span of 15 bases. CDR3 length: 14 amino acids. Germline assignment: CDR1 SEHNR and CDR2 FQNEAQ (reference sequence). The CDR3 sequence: CASSDGGPGYGYTF. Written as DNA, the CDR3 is TGTGCCAGCAGCGATGGAGGTCCAGGATATGGCTACACCTTC.

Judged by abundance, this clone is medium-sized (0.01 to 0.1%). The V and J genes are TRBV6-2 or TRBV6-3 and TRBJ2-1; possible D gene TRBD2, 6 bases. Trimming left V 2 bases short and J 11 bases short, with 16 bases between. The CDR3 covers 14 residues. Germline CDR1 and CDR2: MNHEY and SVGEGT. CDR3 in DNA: TGTGCCAGCAGTTACCCACCTAGCGTGGGGAAGCAGTTCTTC. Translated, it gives CASSYPPSVGKQFF.

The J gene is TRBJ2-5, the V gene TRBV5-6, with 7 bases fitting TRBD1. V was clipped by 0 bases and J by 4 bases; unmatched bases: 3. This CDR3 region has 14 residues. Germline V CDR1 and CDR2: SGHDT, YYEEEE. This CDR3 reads CASSLVGGVETQYF. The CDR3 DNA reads TGTGCCAGCAGCTTGGTAGGGGGCGTAGAGACCCAGTACTTC.

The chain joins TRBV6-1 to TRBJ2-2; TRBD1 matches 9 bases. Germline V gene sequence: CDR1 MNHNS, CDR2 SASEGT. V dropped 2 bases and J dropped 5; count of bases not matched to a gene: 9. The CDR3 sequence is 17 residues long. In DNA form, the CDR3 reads TGTGCCAGCAGTGAAATGGTGGTGACAGGGGGAACCGGGGAGCTGTTTTTT. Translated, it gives CASSEMVVTGGTGELFF.

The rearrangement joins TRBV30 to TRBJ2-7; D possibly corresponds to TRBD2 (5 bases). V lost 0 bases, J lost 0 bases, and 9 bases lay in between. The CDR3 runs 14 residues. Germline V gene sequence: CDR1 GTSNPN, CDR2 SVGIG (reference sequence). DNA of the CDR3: TGTGCCTGGAGTGTACGAGGGAGCTCCTACGAGCAGTACTTC. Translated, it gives CAWSVRGSSYEQYF.

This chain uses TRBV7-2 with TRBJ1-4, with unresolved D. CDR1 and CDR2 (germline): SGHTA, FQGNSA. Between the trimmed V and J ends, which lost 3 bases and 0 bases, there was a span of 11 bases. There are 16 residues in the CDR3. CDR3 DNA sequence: TGTGCCAGCAGCTTTTCGGGGTTCGCAACTAATGAAAAACTGTTTTTT. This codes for CASSFSGFATNEKLFF.

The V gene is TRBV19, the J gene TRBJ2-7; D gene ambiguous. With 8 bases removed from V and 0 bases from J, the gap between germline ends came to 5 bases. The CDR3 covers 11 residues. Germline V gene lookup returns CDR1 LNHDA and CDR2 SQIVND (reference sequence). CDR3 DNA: TGTGCCAGTCATAGCTCCTACGAGCAGTACTTC. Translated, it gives CASHSSYEQYF.

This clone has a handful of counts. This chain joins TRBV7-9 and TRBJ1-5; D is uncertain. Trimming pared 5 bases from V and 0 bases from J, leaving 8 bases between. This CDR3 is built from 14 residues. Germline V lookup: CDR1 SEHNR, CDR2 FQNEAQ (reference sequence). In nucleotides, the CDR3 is TGTGCCAGCAGCGGAGGGTATAGCAATCAGCCCCAGCATTTT. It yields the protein CASSGGYSNQPQHF.